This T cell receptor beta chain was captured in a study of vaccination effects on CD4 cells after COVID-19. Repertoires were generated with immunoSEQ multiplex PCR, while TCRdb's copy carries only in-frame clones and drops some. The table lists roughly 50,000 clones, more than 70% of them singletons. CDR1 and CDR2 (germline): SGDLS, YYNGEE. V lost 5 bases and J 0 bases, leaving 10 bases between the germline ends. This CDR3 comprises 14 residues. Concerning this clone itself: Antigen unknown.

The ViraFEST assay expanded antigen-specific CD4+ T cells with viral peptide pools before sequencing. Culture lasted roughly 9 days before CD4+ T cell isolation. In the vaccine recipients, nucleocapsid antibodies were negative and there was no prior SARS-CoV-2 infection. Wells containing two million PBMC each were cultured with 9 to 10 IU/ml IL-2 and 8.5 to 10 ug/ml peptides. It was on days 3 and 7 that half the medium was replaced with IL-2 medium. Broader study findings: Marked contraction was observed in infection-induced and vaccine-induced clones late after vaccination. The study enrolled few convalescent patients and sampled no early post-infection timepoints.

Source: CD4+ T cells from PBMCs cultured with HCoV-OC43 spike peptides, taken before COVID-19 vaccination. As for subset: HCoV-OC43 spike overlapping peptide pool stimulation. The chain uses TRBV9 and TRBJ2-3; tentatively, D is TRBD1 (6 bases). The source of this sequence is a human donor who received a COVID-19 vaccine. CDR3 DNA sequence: TGTGCCAGCAGGGGACATACTAGCACAGATACGCAGTATTTT. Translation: CASRGHTSTDTQYF.